This T cell receptor beta chain was sequenced in a study of blood T cell repertoires in COVID-19. For the study at large: Researchers got acute and convalescent COVID-19 samples from the United States, Italy and Spain. Sample material is recorded as cDNA or gDNA derived from T cells, B-cell-depleted T cells, or PBMCs.

Adults between about 18 and 89 years of age took part from more than 20 US areas. Libraries were prepared by immunoSEQ multiplex PCR; TCRdb keeps only in-frame clonotypes and omits some of them. The sample consists of more than 150,000 clones, 80% of them appearing once. The TCR was taken from a man between 60 and 70 years old who had been exposed to COVID-19. The sample comprised PBMCs or T cells enriched from blood (not recorded which).

This chain's CDR3 is CASRPLRTSETYEQYF. The CDR3, as DNA: TGCGCCAGCAGACCCTTAAGGACTAGCGAGACCTACGAGCAGTACTTC. This sequence joins TRBV10-2 and TRBJ2-7; 9 positions agree with TRBD2. V shed 6 bases, J shed 2 bases, and the junction held 11 bases outside the gene matches. The CDR3 has 16 amino acids. In germline, CDR1 is WSHSY, CDR2 SAAADI.